A selection of T cell receptor beta chains follows, all from one sample in a study of cytomegalovirus exposure and HLA in healthy donors. TCRdb's table, derived via immunoSEQ multiplex PCR, lists solely in-frame clones and lacks some. The sample has roughly 130,000 clones, about three fifths seen once; the top ten hold approximately 8%. Material for sequencing was PBMCs. The receptors stem from a woman between 40 and 50 years old in good health and CMV-seropositive. Each CDR3 is given with its conserved first and last residue.

>TRBV2
CASGGGGPGEQYF
>TRBV9
CASTGGSTDTQYF
>TRBV10-3
CAISTGGLETQYF
>TRBV7-9
CASSLAYPRGAFF
>TRBV6-1
CASSDTYSSYEQYF
>TRBV5-6
CASSPFREGLQNIQYF
>TRBV5-1
CASSLLRGDTGELFF
>TRBV4-1
CASSPEGADREAFF
>TRBV5-4
CASSWTTGGFDEQYF
>TRBV5-1
CASSLALRSGANVLTF
>TRBV30
CAWSVQAQETQYF
>TRBV6-1
CASSSFVRTGYEQYF